This T cell receptor beta chain derives from a study of T-cell memory formation after mild COVID-19. Study overall: Largely donor-specific sequence clusters came from a couple of donors.

Germline CDR1 and CDR2: SGHRS and YFSETQ. There are 14 residues in the CDR3. V was shortened by 0 bases and J by 1 base, with 5 bases between the two germline ends. TCRdb independently ran MiXCR on the 5' RACE reads; one entry per CDR3 protein. The sample comprises around 300,000 distinct CDR3 sequences, less than 20% of which are singletons, and about 21% rests with the top ten. This clonotype was found many times. The chain has TRBV5-1 and TRBJ1-5; D gene uncertain. This TCR derives from a man aged 18 to 30 who had mild COVID-19 (a few samples of this study predate the infection). Cell type and time point are not known. The specimen sequenced was PBMCs or a T cell subset sorted from them (not recorded which). CDR3 in DNA: TGCGCCAGCAGCTTGGAAGGCAGCAATCAGCCCCAGCATTTT. This codes for CASSLEGSNQPQHF.